One sample yielded the 19 T cell receptor beta chains listed below, sequenced in a study of shared clonotypes between healthy human individuals. Sequencing was performed with immunoSEQ multiplex PCR; in TCRdb, only in-frame clones are kept and a portion is missing. Altogether around 2,000,000 clones are present, around 95% being singletons, with the ten largest covering more than 0.1%. Sequencing used naive CD4+ T cells sorted from blood. Subset meaning: CD45RA+ positively selected. The receptors were sampled from a man between 18 and 35 years old in good health.

J is TRBJ1-6 and V is TRBV7-2; D call uncertain. This CDR3 contains 13 residues. Germline-derived CDR1 and CDR2 are SGHTA and FQGNSA. Between the trimmed V and J ends, which lost 5 bases and 8 bases, there was a span of 10 bases. The CDR3 DNA follows: TGTGCCAGCAGCCCCGGGAAAGATTCACCCCTCCACTTT. Its translation: CASSPGKDSPLHF.

On this clone itself: This may be a read error, as it is one base from a much larger clone. The CDR3 does not end in the conserved phenylalanine or tryptophan, so this is likely a read error. CDR3 sequence reads: CAWSVGAGRGEKLFL. Here the CDR3 DNA reads TGTGCCTGGAGTGTCGGGGCAGGCCGGGGTGAAAAACTGTTTCTT. The gene calls are TRBV30 and TRBJ1-4; D perhaps matches TRBD1 (5 bases). The CDR3 is made up of 15 amino acids. Trimming stripped 0 bases from V and 7 bases from J, with 15 bases between. Germline-derived CDR1 and CDR2 are GTSNPN and SVGIG (reference sequence).

V and J are TRBV6-5 and TRBJ2-7; TRBD2 matches 13 bases. CDR1 MNHEY and CDR2 SVGAGI come from the germline V gene. V dropped 6 bases and J dropped 7; count of bases not matched to a gene: 9. The CDR3 runs to 15 residues. CDR3 sequence (DNA): TGTGCCAGCAGCCGGGGGACTAGCGGGACAAGGGAGCAGTACTTC. This sequence encodes CASSRGTSGTREQYF.

The CDR3 protein is CASSQGLAGVPEQYF. The CDR3 DNA is TGTGCCAGCAGCCAAGGACTAGCGGGAGTTCCCGAGCAGTACTTC. The rearrangement joins TRBV7-9 to TRBJ2-7; 13 nucleotides match TRBD2. The CDR3 has 15 amino acids. Germline loops: CDR1 SEHNR, CDR2 FQNEAQ (reference sequence). After removal of 5 bases from V and 6 bases from J, the junction contained 7 bases not matched to a gene.

The CDR3 nucleotides read TGTGCCAGCAGAATTTCCATACTAGGAGAGACCCAGTACTTC. This codes for CASRISILGETQYF. The rearrangement uses TRBV6-5 and TRBJ2-5; D is perhaps TRBD2 (5 bases). The CDR3 has 14 residues. The germline V gene has CDR1 MNHEY and CDR2 SVGAGI. V lost 6 bases and J 4 bases, leaving 15 bases between the germline ends.

The rearrangement joins TRBV6-1 to TRBJ2-1, with unresolved D. Trimming cost V 4 bases and J 12 bases, with 13 bases left between them. Germline V gene lookup returns CDR1 MNHNS and CDR2 SASEGT. This CDR3 has 12 amino acids. Here the CDR3 reads CASSGDLRRQFF. The CDR3 DNA is TGTGCCAGCAGTGGAGACCTCCGACGGCAGTTCTTC.

This clone was counted between two and nine times. V is TRBV10-2 and J is TRBJ1-4, with D hard to call. The CDR3 runs 15 residues. The germline V gene encodes CDR1 WSHSY and CDR2 SAAADI. The V end was cut by 1 base, the J end by 3 bases, with 9 bases between. CDR3 bases: TGCGCCAGCAGTGAGTGGGGTTCATCTAATGAAAAACTGTTTTTT. Protein sequence: CASSEWGSSNEKLFF.

This chain joins TRBV27 and TRBJ2-5; 13 nucleotides match TRBD2. Germline V gene lookup returns CDR1 MNHEY and CDR2 SMNVEV (reference sequence). The CDR3 loop spans 14 amino acids. Losses at the gene ends were 5 bases for V and 7 bases for J; bases not matched to a gene: 4. The DNA for the CDR3 is TGTGCCAGCAGTGTACTAGCGGGGGGGCCGACCCAGTACTTC. This encodes CASSVLAGGPTQYF.

The rearrangement joins TRBV28 to TRBJ1-5; possible D gene TRBD1, 6 bases. CDR3 length: 15 residues. CDR1 and CDR2 (germline): MDHEN, SYDVKM. V was pared by 6 bases and J by 6 bases, with 18 bases between. Here the CDR3 DNA reads TGTGCCAGCAGCTCGACAGGTCTGGGTGGTCAGCCCCAGCATTTT. Protein sequence: CASSSTGLGGQPQHF.

The chain combines TRBV30 with TRBJ1-3; 7 nucleotides line up with TRBD1. The CDR3 spans 14 residues. Germline V lookup: CDR1 GTSNPN, CDR2 SVGIG (reference sequence). V was clipped by 2 bases and J by 1 base; unmatched bases: 2. The CDR3, as DNA: TGTGCCTGGAGTAGGGGGCGTTCTGGAAACACCATATATTTT. It yields the protein CAWSRGRSGNTIYF.

The V gene is TRBV30, the J gene TRBJ2-5, with TRBD2 matching over 9 bases. Per the germline V gene, CDR1 is GTSNPN and CDR2 is SVGIG (reference sequence). The ends lost 8 bases at V and 0 bases at J; junction bases unmatched: 4. The CDR3 consists of 13 residues. DNA for the CDR3: TGTGCCAGAAGCGGGGGGTACCAAGAGACCCAGTACTTC. Its translation is CARSGGYQETQYF.

V usage is TRBV25-1 and J usage is TRBJ2-1; D gene unclear. V was shortened by 1 base and J by 0 bases, with 16 bases between the two germline ends. Germline V gene data show CDR1 as MGHDK and CDR2 as SYGVNS. This CDR3 is 18 amino acids long. The CDR3, as DNA: TGTGCCAGCAGTGAATTGGCCAGCACCCAAAGCTCCTACAATGAGCAGTTCTTC. It codes for CASSELASTQSSYNEQFF.

The chain carries TRBV14 and TRBJ2-4; D unresolved. CDR3 size: 13 residues. Germline-derived CDR1 and CDR2 are SGHDN and FVKESK. Between the trimmed V and J ends, which lost 10 bases and 0 bases, there was a span of 10 bases. DNA for the CDR3: TGTGCCACCAAGCCCCTAGCCAAAAACATTCAGTACTTC. This sequence encodes CATKPLAKNIQYF.

This clone was counted ten times or more. The V and J genes are TRBV2 and TRBJ1-6; TRBD1 matches at 9 bases. The CDR3 is 17 residues long. Germline assignment: CDR1 SNHLY and CDR2 FYNNEI. Losses at the gene ends were 5 bases for V and 7 bases for J; bases not matched to a gene: 12. CDR3 amino acids: CASSLRGQGAWNSPLHF. In DNA form, the CDR3 reads TGTGCCAGCAGTCTTAGGGGACAGGGAGCATGGAATTCACCCCTCCACTTT.

The rearrangement links TRBV6-5 to TRBJ1-3, with 8 positions matching TRBD1. This CDR3 region has 15 residues. Germline V gene data show CDR1 as MNHEY and CDR2 as SVGAGI. With V trimmed by 8 bases and J by 0 bases, 6 bases remained unmatched. The DNA for the CDR3 is TGTGCCAGCGGCTACAGGGGGAACTCTGGAAACACCATATATTTT. It specifies CASGYRGNSGNTIYF.

The chain uses TRBV7-2 and TRBJ1-1; no reliable D call. Trimming shortened V by 4 bases and J by 2 bases, and 11 bases separated the two germline ends. The CDR3 is made up of 14 amino acids. Germline assignment: CDR1 SGHTA and CDR2 FQGNSA. For the CDR3, the DNA is TGTGCCAGCAGCTGGGCTGGGGTAAACACTGAAGCTTTCTTT. Protein sequence: CASSWAGVNTEAFF.

The chain couples TRBV5-4 to TRBJ2-7; 8 positions match TRBD2. CDR3 length: 14 amino acids. CDR1 is SGHNT, CDR2 YYREEE, per germline (reference sequence). J gave up 6 bases and V 1 base, and 6 bases lay outside the gene matches. This chain's CDR3 is CASSLNGGGPEQYF. The CDR3 bases are TGTGCCAGCAGCTTGAACGGGGGGGGTCCCGAGCAGTACTTC.

This rearrangement joins TRBV28 to TRBJ2-7; D may be TRBD1 or TRBD2 (5 bases each). Between the trimmed V and J ends, which lost 5 bases and 5 bases, there was a span of 16 bases. In germline, CDR1 is MDHEN, CDR2 SYDVKM. The CDR3 consists of 14 residues. CDR3 in DNA: TGTGCCAGCAGTCCCCCCGGGGCCAGGGACGAGCAGTACTTC. This sequence encodes CASSPPGARDEQYF.

V gene TRBV6-5 combines with J gene TRBJ2-7; TRBD1 might be the D (6 bases). Germline loops: CDR1 MNHEY, CDR2 SVGAGI. The CDR3 spans 14 residues. Trimming shortened V by 5 bases and J by 2 bases, and 13 bases separated the two germline ends. The CDR3 DNA sequence: TGTGCCAGCAGTCGCCGGGACAACCCCTACGAGCAGTACTTC. Encoded protein: CASSRRDNPYEQYF.